This TCR beta chain was recovered during a study of cytomegalovirus exposure and HLA in healthy donors. Study outcomes and limitations: Per published reports, the classifier diagnosed cytomegalovirus status with high specificity and sensitivity. A list of 150 to 200 TCR beta chains associated with cytomegalovirus was given.

Donors were drawn from the approximately 110-subject validation cohort, separate from the 666-subject first cohort. Worth noting for this clone: Its cognate antigen is unknown.

Trimming removed 6 bases at V and 8 bases at J, with 16 bases between. The germline V gene encodes CDR1 MNHNY and CDR2 SVGAGI (reference sequence). This CDR3 contains 13 residues. Using immunoSEQ multiplex PCR, the repertoire was profiled, and TCRdb retains in-frame clones only, with some absent. Of some 90,000 clones listed, roughly nine tenths were seen once; the top ten hold under 4.5%. Sequenced material: PBMCs. The chain recombines TRBV6-6 with TRBJ1-2; D uncertain. This receptor was taken from a woman aged 25 to 39 in good health and CMV-seronegative. The CDR3 coding sequence is TGTGCCAGCAGCCACCCCCAGGCGGGGGGCTACACCTTC. Translation: CASSHPQAGGYTF.